The 16 T cell receptor beta chains in this list originate from one sample, sequenced in a study of glioma-infiltrating T cells. Using RNA template, CDR3s of TCR alpha and beta were amplified with iRepertoire arm-PCR. TCRdb re-called the multiplex PCR reads with MiXCR, one entry per CDR3 protein. The top ten hold about 12% of the sample, which has about 400,000 distinct CDR3 sequences, roughly two fifths seen once. The sample taken for sequencing was glioma tissue, nonneoplastic brain tissue, or PBMCs (not recorded which). Every receptor here comes from a human donor with low-grade glioma or glioblastoma, undergoing nonglioma brain surgery, or in good health (not recorded which).

On this clonotype itself: An end of the junction differs from the germline gene, which may be a read error. The CDR3 loop is CASSLDGHSYGYAF. The CDR3 DNA reads TGTGCCAGCAGCTTAGATGGACACAGCTATGGCTACGCCTTC. The gene calls are TRBV7-2 and TRBJ1-2, with D possibly matching TRBD1 (5 bases). This CDR3 contains 14 residues. The germline gives CDR1 SGHTA, CDR2 FQGNSA.

The rearrangement joins TRBV4-1 to TRBJ1-2; TRBD1 is a possible D gene (6 bases). The CDR3 consists of 13 residues. The V end lost 1 base, the J end lost 10 bases, and 13 bases lay between the germline ends. Germline-derived CDR1 and CDR2 are MGHRA and YSYEKL. The CDR3 here is CASSQVGGQNYTF. Here the CDR3 DNA reads TGCGCCAGCAGCCAAGTCGGGGGACAAAACTACACCTTC.

The chain has TRBV7-9 and TRBJ2-5; D not certain. There are 14 residues in the CDR3. V dropped 1 base and J dropped 2 bases, with 8 bases sitting between them. Germline-derived CDR1 and CDR2 are SEHNR and FQNEAQ (reference sequence). This CDR3 reads CASSLEISQETQYF. In DNA, the CDR3 is TGTGCCAGCAGCTTAGAGATCTCTCAAGAGACCCAGTACTTC.

About this clonotype itself: One end of the junction is discordant with germline, which a read error may explain. This chain joins TRBV6-2 or TRBV6-3 and TRBJ1-1; D not certain. The germline gives CDR1 MNHEY, CDR2 SVGEGT. The CDR3 runs to 14 residues. The CDR3 here is CASSYDMGNTEAFF. Here the CDR3 DNA reads TGTGCCAGCAGTTACGATATGGGGAACACTGAAGCTTTCTTC.

For this clonotype: At one of its ends the junction is not consistent with the germline gene, which may arise from a read error. The chain links TRBV6-2 or TRBV6-3 to TRBJ2-7, with D maybe TRBD1 (6 bases). Germline CDR1 reads MNHEY; CDR2 reads SVGEGT. The CDR3 spans 18 residues. The CDR3 DNA is TGTGCCAGCAGTCTCGAGGACAGTTTATCTATATACTCCTACGAGCAGCACTTC. Its translation: CASSLEDSLSIYSYEQHF.

Details on this clonotype: An end of the junction does not agree with germline; a read error may underlie this. V is TRBV6-1 and J is TRBJ2-1, with D hard to call. The CDR3 loop spans 16 amino acids. Germline CDR1 and CDR2: MNHNS and SASEGT. The CDR3 spells CATSESGQSLHNEQFF. DNA for the CDR3: TGTGCCACCAGTGAGTCGGGTCAGAGCCTCCACAATGAGCAGTTCTTC.

The chain joins TRBV20-1 to TRBJ2-3, with 14 positions matching TRBD2. From germline, CDR1 is DFQATT and CDR2 SNEGSKA (reference sequence). The CDR3 is 16 residues long. The J segment lost 5 bases and the V segment lost 2 bases, leaving 6 bases of the junction unmatched. The chain's CDR3 is CSARSGLAGAEDTQYF. CDR3 DNA sequence: TGCAGTGCTAGATCGGGACTAGCGGGAGCTGAAGATACGCAGTATTTT.

CDR3 sequence (DNA): TGTGCCAGCAGCTTTCGCAGGATTTCTGATCCACCCCTCCACTTT. It encodes CASSFRRISDPPLHF. The chain links TRBV7-2 to TRBJ1-6; no firm D call. Trimming removed 3 bases from V and 11 bases from J, with 17 bases in between. CDR1 is SGHTA, CDR2 FQGNSA, per germline. The CDR3 length is 15 residues. Full variable domain (rest looked up from reference TRBV7-2 and TRBJ1-6): GAGVSQSPSNKVTEKGKDVELRCDPISGHTALYWYRQSLGQGLEFLIYFQGNSAPDKSGLPSDRFSAERTGGSVSTLTIQRTQQEDSAVYLCASSFRRISDPPLHFGNGTRLTVT.

This clonotype turned up a few times. The V call is TRBV6-2 or TRBV6-3, the J call TRBJ1-5; the match to TRBD1 covers 8 bases. Per the germline V gene, CDR1 is MNHEY and CDR2 is SVGEGT. The CDR3 extends over 16 amino acids. V lost 5 bases and J lost 5; bases outside the gene matches: 11. The CDR3 DNA follows: TGTGCCAGCAGTCAATCTTACAGGGGGGTTTATCAGCCCCAGCATTTT. Protein product: CASSQSYRGVYQPQHF.

About this clonotype: With a much larger clone just one base away, this may be a read error. The chain couples TRBV20-1 to TRBJ1-2; D unclear. The CDR3 loop spans 15 amino acids. The germline V gene has CDR1 DFQATT and CDR2 SNEGSKA (reference sequence). The CDR3 DNA reads TGCAGTTCTAGAAATTTGGGTCTCCTTAACTATGGCTACACCTTC. Its translation: CSSRNLGLLNYGYTF.

The chain couples TRBV20-1 to TRBJ2-7; TRBD2 matches 9 bases. Losses at the gene ends were 3 bases for V and 6 bases for J; bases not matched to a gene: 9. This CDR3 is built from 14 residues. Germline V gives CDR1 DFQATT, CDR2 SNEGSKA (reference sequence). CDR3 DNA: TGCAGTGCTAGTCATAGCGGGAGTTGGGTCGAGCAGTACTTC. Its translation is CSASHSGSWVEQYF.

This chain uses TRBV5-1 with TRBJ2-7; D is perhaps TRBD1 (6 bases). The CDR3 runs 15 residues. Trimming pared 4 bases from V and 7 bases from J, leaving 21 bases between. Germline CDR1 SGHRS, CDR2 YFSETQ. The CDR3 loop is CASSQHLGHLREQYF. The DNA of the CDR3 is TGCGCCAGCAGCCAACACCTGGGACACCTTAGGGAGCAGTACTTC.

The count of this clonotype is one. The chain uses TRBV5-6 and TRBJ2-2, with a tentative D call TRBD2 (6 bases). The CDR3 totals 15 residues. V was cut by 3 bases and J by 2 bases, with 11 bases left in between. Germline-derived CDR1 and CDR2 are SGHDT and YYEEEE. CDR3 sequence (DNA): TGTGCCAGCAGCTGGGGACTTCTAAACACCGGGGAGCTGTTTTTT. Translation gives CASSWGLLNTGELFF. The full variable domain, with the rest looked up from reference TRBV5-6 and TRBJ2-2, is DAGVTQSPTHLIKTRGQQVTLRCSPKSGHDTVSWYQQALGQGPQFIFQYYEEEERQRGNFPDRFSGHQFPNYSSELNVNALLLGDSALYLCASSWGLLNTGELFFGEGSRLTVL.

This clonotype occurred a few times. The gene calls are TRBV5-1 and TRBJ2-3; D unresolved. There are 14 residues in the CDR3. Germline V CDR1 and CDR2: SGHRS, YFSETQ. The germline V and J ends were trimmed by 4 bases and 6 bases, with 15 bases remaining between them. The CDR3 is CASSPGSTRDTQYF. The CDR3 DNA is TGCGCCAGCAGCCCCGGGTCCACACGGGATACGCAGTATTTT.

The table lists this clonotype with many counts. This chain uses TRBV6-5 with TRBJ1-1, with D hard to call. The CDR3 runs to 13 residues. The V and J ends lost 0 bases and 4 bases respectively, with 6 bases between them. From germline, CDR1 is MNHEY and CDR2 SVGAGI. CDR3 loop: CASSYSTGTEAFF. The CDR3 DNA sequence: TGTGCCAGCAGTTACTCGACCGGCACTGAAGCTTTCTTT.

The chain joins TRBV9 to TRBJ1-6; no firm D call. The CDR3 length is 13 residues. The V end lost 3 bases, the J end lost 9 bases, and 10 bases lay between the germline ends. Germline-derived CDR1 and CDR2 are SGDLS and YYNGEE. The CDR3 nucleotides are TGTGCCAGCAGCGAGACCGGTAGTTCACCCCTCCACTTT. It specifies CASSETGSSPLHF. Drawing the rest from reference TRBV9 and TRBJ1-6, the complete variable domain is DSGVTQTPKHLITATGQRVTLRCSPRSGDLSVYWYQQSLDQGLQFLIQYYNGEERAKGNILERFSAQQFPDLHSELNLSSLELGDSALYFCASSETGSSPLHFGNGTRLTVT.